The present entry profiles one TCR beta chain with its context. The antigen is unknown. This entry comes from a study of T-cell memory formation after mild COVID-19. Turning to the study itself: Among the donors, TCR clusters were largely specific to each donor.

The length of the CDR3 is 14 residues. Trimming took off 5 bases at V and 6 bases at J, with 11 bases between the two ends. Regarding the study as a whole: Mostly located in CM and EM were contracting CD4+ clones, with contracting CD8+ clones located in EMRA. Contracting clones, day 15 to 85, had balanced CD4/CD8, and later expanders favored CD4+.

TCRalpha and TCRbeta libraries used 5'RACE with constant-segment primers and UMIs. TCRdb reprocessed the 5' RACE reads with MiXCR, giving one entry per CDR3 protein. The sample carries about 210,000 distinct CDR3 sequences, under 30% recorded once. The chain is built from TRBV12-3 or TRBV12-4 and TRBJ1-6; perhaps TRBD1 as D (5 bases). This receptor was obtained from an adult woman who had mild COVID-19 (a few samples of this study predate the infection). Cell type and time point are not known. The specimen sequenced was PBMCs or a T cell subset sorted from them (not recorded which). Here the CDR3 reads CASSGTAGNSPLHF. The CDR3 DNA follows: TGTGCCAGCAGTGGGACGGCCGGTAATTCACCCCTCCACTTT.